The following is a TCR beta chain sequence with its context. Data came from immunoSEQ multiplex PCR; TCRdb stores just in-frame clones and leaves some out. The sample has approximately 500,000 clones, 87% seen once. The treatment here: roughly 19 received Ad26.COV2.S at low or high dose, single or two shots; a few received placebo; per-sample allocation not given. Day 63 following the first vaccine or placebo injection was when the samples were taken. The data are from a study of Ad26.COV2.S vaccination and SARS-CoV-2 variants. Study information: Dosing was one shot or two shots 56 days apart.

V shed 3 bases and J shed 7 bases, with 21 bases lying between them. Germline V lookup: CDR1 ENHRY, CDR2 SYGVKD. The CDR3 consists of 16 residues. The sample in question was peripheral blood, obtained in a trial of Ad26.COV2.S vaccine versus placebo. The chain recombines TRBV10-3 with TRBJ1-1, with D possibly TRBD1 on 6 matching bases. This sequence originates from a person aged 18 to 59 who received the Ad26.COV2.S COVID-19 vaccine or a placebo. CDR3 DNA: TGTGCCATCAGTGAACAGGGCACCCATCACTCAGGTGAAGCTTTCTTT. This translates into CAISEQGTHHSGEAFF.